The present entry profiles one TCR beta chain with its context. The V gene lost 6 bases and the J gene lost 7 bases, with 7 bases spanning the gap. The CDR3 has 11 residues. Germline values: CDR1 SEHNR, CDR2 FQNEAQ (reference sequence). TCRdb reprocessed the RT-PCR reads via MiXCR and lists one record per CDR3 protein. This sample carries fewer than 800,000 distinct CDR3 sequences, 14% of them seen once, and the ten largest clones take 3.6%. The specimen sequenced was memory CD4+ T cells from blood. The chain recombines TRBV7-9 with TRBJ2-1, with a weak D call TRBD2 (5 bases). This TCR derives from a female donor in good health, serving as a healthy control. This chain's CDR3 is CASRRANEQFF. The CDR3 DNA sequence: TGTGCCAGCAGGCGGGCGAATGAGCAGTTCTTC. Looking up the rest from reference TRBV7-9 and TRBJ2-1 gives the full variable domain: DTGVSQNPRHKITKRGQNVTFRCDPISEHNRLYWYRQTLGQGPEFLTYFQNEAQLEKSRLLSDRFSAERPKGSFSTLEIQRTEQGDSAMYLCASRRANEQFFGPGTRLTVL.